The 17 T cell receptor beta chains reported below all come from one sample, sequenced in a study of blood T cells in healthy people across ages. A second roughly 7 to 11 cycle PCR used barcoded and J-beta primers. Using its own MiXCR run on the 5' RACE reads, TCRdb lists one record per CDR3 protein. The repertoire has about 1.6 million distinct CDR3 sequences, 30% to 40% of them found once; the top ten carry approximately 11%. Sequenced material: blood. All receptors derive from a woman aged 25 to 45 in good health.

CDR3 loop: CASSLRGQNYTF. The CDR3 DNA reads as TGTGCCAGCAGCTTAAGGGGACAAAACTACACCTTC. The chain recombines TRBV7-9 with TRBJ1-2; the D gene is possibly TRBD1 (6 bases). This CDR3 region has 12 residues. Germline values: CDR1 SEHNR, CDR2 FQNEAQ (reference sequence). V shed 2 bases and J shed 10 bases, with 11 bases lying between them.

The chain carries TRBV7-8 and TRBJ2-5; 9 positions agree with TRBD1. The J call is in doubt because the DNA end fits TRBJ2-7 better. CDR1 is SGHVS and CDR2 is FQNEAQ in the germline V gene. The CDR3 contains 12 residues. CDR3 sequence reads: CARGTGTYEQYF. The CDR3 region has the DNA TGTGCCAGGGGGACAGGGACCTACGAGCAGTACTTC.

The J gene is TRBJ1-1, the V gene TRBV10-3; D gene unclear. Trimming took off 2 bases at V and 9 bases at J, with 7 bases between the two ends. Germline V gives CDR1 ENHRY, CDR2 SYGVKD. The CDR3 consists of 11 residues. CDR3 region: CAISEKGQAFF. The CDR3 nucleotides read TGTGCCATCAGTGAGAAGGGTCAAGCTTTCTTT.

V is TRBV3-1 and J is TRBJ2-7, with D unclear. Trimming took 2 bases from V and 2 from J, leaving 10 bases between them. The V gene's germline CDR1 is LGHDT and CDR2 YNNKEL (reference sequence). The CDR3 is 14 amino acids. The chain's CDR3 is CASSQQLLTYEQYF. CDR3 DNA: TGTGCCAGCAGCCAACAGTTATTGACCTACGAGCAGTACTTC.

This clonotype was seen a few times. In nucleotides, the CDR3 is TGTGCCAGCAGTGGGGCCAGGTTCTACGAGCAGTACTTC. Translation gives CASSGARFYEQYF. The chain combines TRBV6-1 with TRBJ2-7; D uncertain. Germline CDR1 reads MNHNS; CDR2 reads SASEGT. The V end lost 4 bases, the J end lost 3 bases, and 10 bases lay between the germline ends. The CDR3 contains 13 residues.

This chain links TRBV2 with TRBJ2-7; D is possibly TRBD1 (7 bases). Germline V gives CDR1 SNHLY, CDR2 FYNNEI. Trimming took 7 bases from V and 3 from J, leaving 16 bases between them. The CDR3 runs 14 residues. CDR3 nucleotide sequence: TGTGCCAGCACCCCCAGGGGGGCTGGCTACGAGCAGTACTTC. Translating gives CASTPRGAGYEQYF.

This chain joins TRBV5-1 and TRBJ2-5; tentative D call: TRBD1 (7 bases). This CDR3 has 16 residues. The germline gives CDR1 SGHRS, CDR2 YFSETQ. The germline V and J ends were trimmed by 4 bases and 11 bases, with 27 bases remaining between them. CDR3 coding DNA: TGCGCCAGCAGCCATACCCCCTTGACAGGGAGGTACGGGCAGTACTTC. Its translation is CASSHTPLTGRYGQYF.

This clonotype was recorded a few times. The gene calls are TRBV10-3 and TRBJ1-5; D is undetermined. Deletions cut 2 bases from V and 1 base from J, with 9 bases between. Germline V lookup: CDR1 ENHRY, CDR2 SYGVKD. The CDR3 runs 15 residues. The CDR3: CAISEGRKSNQPQHF. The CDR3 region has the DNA TGTGCCATCAGTGAGGGACGGAAAAGCAATCAGCCCCAGCATTTT.

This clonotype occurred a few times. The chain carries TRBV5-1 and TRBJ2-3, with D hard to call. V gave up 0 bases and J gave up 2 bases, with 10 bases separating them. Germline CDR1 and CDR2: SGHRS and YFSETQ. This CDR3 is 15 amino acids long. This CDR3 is CASSLAPQATDTQYF. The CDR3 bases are TGCGCCAGCAGCTTGGCACCCCAGGCCACAGATACGCAGTATTTT.

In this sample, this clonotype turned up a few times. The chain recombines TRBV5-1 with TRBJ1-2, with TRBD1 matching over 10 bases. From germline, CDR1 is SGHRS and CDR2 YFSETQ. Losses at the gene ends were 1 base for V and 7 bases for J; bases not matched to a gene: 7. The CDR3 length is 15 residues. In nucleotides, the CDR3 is TGCGCCAGCAGCTTGAGCGGACAGGGGGTAGGTGGCTACACCTTC. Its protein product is CASSLSGQGVGGYTF.

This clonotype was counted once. The chain's CDR3 is CASSPNRGRNSPLHF. The CDR3 DNA reads TGTGCCAGCAGCCCTAACAGGGGGCGGAATTCACCCCTCCACTTT. V and J are TRBV11-1 and TRBJ1-6; 9 nucleotides line up with TRBD1. CDR3 length: 15 amino acids. The germline CDR1 and CDR2 sequences are SGHAT and FQDESV (reference sequence). V lost 5 bases to trimming and J lost 7 bases; unmatched junction nucleotides: 6.

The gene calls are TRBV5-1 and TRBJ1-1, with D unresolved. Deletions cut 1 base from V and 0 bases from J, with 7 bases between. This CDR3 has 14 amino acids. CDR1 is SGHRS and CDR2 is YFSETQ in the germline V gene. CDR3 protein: CASSLSTLNTEAFF. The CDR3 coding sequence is TGCGCCAGCAGCTTGAGCACATTGAACACTGAAGCTTTCTTT.

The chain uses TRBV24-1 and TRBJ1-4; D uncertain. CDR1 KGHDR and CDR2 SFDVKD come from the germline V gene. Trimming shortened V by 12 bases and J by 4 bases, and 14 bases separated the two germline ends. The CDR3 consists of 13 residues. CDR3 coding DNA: TGTGCCCGGATGTTGAATTATAATGAAAAACTGTTTTTT. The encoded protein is CARMLNYNEKLFF.

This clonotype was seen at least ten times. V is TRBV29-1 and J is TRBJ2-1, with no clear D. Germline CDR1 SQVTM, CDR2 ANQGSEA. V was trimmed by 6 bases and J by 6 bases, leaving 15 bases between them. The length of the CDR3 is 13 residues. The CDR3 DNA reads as TGCAGCGTACCTTCAGGTGTAAGCAATGAGCAGTTCTTC. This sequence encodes CSVPSGVSNEQFF.

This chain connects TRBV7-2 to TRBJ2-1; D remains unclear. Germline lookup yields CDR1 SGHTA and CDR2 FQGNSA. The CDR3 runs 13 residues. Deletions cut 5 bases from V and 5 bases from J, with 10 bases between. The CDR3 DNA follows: TGTGCCAGCAGCCCTATGAGAAACAATGAGCAGTTCTTC. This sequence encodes CASSPMRNNEQFF.

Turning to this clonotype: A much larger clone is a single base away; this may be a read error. The CDR3 nucleotides read TGTGCCAGCTTTCCACTATCAGACCGTTCCGGGACCAACGTCCTGACTTTC. Its translation: CASFPLSDRSGTNVLTF. The genes are TRBV7-2 and TRBJ2-6, with D possibly being TRBD2 (5 bases). Trimming left V 8 bases short and J 8 bases short, with 25 bases between. The V gene's germline CDR1 is SGHTA and CDR2 FQGNSA. The CDR3 is 17 residues long.

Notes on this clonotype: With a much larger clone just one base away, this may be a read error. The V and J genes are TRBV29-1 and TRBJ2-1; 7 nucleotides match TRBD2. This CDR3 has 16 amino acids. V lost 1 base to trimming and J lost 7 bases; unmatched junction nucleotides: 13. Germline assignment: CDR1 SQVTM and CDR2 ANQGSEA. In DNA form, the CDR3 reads TGCAGCGTTGAAGGATTAAGACTAGCTTCCCCGAATGAGCAGTTCTTC. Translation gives CSVEGLRLASPNEQFF.